What follows are 8 T cell receptor beta chains derived from one specimen sequenced in a study of cytomegalovirus exposure and HLA in healthy donors. In the PCR, 60 Vbeta and 13 Jbeta primers were used. Produced via immunoSEQ multiplex PCR; TCRdb's table is partial and in-frame only. The sample gives 150,000 to 200,000 clones, around 77% of which show up once; 2.5% to 3.5% is in the top ten. Sequenced input: PBMCs. Source of these receptors: a female donor in good health and CMV-seronegative.

The chain links TRBV2 to TRBJ2-5, with D possibly TRBD2 on 6 matching bases. Trimming took off 6 bases at V and 2 bases at J, with 19 bases between the two ends. Germline CDR1 and CDR2: SNHLY and FYNNEI. This CDR3 has 16 residues. This CDR3 is CASRAWVAANQETQYF. In DNA, the CDR3 is TGTGCCAGCAGGGCCTGGGTAGCGGCAAATCAAGAGACCCAGTACTTC. Together with reference TRBV2 and TRBJ2-5, the CDR3 gives the full variable domain: EPEVTQTPSHQVTQMGQEVILRCVPISNHLYFYWYRQILGQKVEFLVSFYNNEISEKSEIFDDQFSVERPDGSNFTLKIRSTKLEDSAMYFCASRAWVAANQETQYFGPGTRLLVL.

The chain has TRBV28 and TRBJ1-5; TRBD1 aligns across 10 bases. Looked up from germline, CDR1 is MDHEN and CDR2 is SYDVKM. CDR3 length equals 16 residues. Losses at the gene ends were 5 bases for V and 3 bases for J; bases not matched to a gene: 7. In DNA form, the CDR3 reads TGTGCCAGCAGTCTATCGGGGACAGGGGACAATCAGCCCCAGCATTTT. Amino acids: CASSLSGTGDNQPQHF. The variable domain in full, completed from reference TRBV28 and TRBJ1-5, reads DVKVTQSSRYLVKRTGEKVFLECVQDMDHENMFWYRQDPGLGLRLIYFSYDVKMKEKGDIPEGYSVSREKKERFSLILESASTNQTSMYLCASSLSGTGDNQPQHFGDGTRLSIL.

The rearrangement joins TRBV6-1 to TRBJ2-1, with a possible D match to TRBD2 (5 bases). Per the germline V gene, CDR1 is MNHNS and CDR2 is SASEGT. The germline V and J ends were trimmed by 5 bases and 10 bases, with 9 bases remaining between them. This CDR3 contains 11 residues. The CDR3 DNA reads as TGTGCCAGCAGTCGGACTTGGGAGCAGTTCTTC. This translates into CASSRTWEQFF.

The genes are TRBV7-2 and TRBJ2-5; possible D gene TRBD2, 6 bases. Germline-derived CDR1 and CDR2 are SGHTA and FQGNSA. V lost 1 base and J lost 5, with 17 bases in between. The CDR3 totals 16 residues. In DNA, the CDR3 is TGTGCCAGCAGCTTAGGTGTAGGGGCTCGGGGGGAGACCCAGTACTTC. Residues: CASSLGVGARGETQYF.

V gene TRBV20-1 combines with J gene TRBJ1-2; D is ambiguous. The V gene's germline CDR1 is DFQATT and CDR2 SNEGSKA (reference sequence). V was clipped by 6 bases and J by 11 bases, with 10 bases between them. The CDR3 is 9 amino acids. The CDR3 protein is CSALPGYTF. In nucleotides, the CDR3 is TGCAGTGCCCTACCGGGGTACACCTTC.

The rearrangement uses TRBV5-1 and TRBJ2-1; TRBD2 agrees at 9 bases. V lost 5 bases and J lost 8; bases outside the gene matches: 8. The CDR3 extends over 14 amino acids. Germline V lookup: CDR1 SGHRS, CDR2 YFSETQ. The CDR3 is CASRRRGGVDEQFF. CDR3 in DNA: TGCGCCAGCAGGAGGCGGGGGGGTGTGGATGAGCAGTTCTTC.

This clone was picked up a small number of times. CDR3 sequence (DNA): TGTGCCAGCAGCCAAGATCCCAGGGCCTACGAGCAGTACTTC. This sequence encodes CASSQDPRAYEQYF. The chain couples TRBV14 to TRBJ2-7; D might be TRBD1 (5 bases). The CDR3 runs to 14 residues. Trimming removed 0 bases at V and 2 bases at J, with 8 bases between. The V gene's germline CDR1 is SGHDN and CDR2 FVKESK.

The genes are TRBV5-4 and TRBJ1-2; tentatively, D is TRBD1 (6 bases). The CDR3 loop spans 15 amino acids. V dropped 0 bases and J dropped 3 bases, with 12 bases sitting between them. Germline V lookup: CDR1 SGHNT, CDR2 YYREEE (reference sequence). CDR3 sequence: CASSLAPGEDYGYTF. CDR3 nucleotides: TGTGCCAGCAGCTTGGCTCCAGGGGAAGACTATGGCTACACCTTC.